Here is one TCR beta chain with its context. Germline V CDR1 and CDR2: LGHDT, YNNKEL (reference sequence). The CDR3 extends over 15 amino acids. V lost 0 bases to trimming and J lost 4 bases, with 13 bases between them. These data belong to a study of blood T cell repertoires in COVID-19. Here immunoSEQ multiplex PCR was the method, and the copy in TCRdb shows in-frame clones only, minus some. The table lists tens of thousands of clones, about nine tenths of them singletons. This clonotype originated in a man between 45 and 60 years old with active or convalescent COVID-19. The sequencing sample was made of peripheral blood. V usage is TRBV3-1 (or the pseudogene TRBV3-2) and J usage is TRBJ2-7; D gene unclear. CDR3 sequence reads: CASSQDGLQVYEQYF. CDR3 bases: TGTGCCAGCAGCCAAGATGGGTTGCAGGTGTACGAGCAGTACTTC.